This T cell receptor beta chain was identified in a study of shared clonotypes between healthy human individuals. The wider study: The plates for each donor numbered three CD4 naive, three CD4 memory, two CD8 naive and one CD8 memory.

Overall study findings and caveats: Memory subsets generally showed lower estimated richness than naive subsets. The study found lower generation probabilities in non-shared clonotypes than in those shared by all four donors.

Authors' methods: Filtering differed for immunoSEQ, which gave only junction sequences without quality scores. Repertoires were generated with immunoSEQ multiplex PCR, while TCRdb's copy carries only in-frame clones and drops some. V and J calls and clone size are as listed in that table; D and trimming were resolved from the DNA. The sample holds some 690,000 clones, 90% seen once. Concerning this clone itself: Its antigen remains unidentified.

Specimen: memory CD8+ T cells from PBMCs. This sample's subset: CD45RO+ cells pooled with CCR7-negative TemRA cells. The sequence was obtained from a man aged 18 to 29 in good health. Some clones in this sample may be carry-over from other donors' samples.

CDR3 loop: CASSPAAAGVRETQYF. The CDR3 nucleotides read TGTGCCAGCAGCCCCGCCGCAGCGGGAGTGCGAGAGACCCAGTACTTC. The V call is TRBV7-3, the J call TRBJ2-5; TRBD2 matches 8 bases. The CDR3 contains 16 residues. The V gene's germline CDR1 is SGHTA and CDR2 FQGTGA. The V gene end was trimmed by 5 bases and the J gene end by 4 bases; junction bases not matched to a gene: 12.